The next 27 T cell receptor beta chains were all read from a single sample in a study of cytomegalovirus exposure and HLA in healthy donors. The primer mix had 60 Vbeta and 13 Jbeta primers. Profiled with immunoSEQ multiplex PCR; TCRdb holds only in-frame clones, not every one. The repertoire holds over 70,000 clones, with about 67% as singletons. Sequenced: PBMCs. The receptor set was obtained from a young man in good health and CMV-seronegative.

The chain's CDR3 is CASSLVTGSPYEQYF. The CDR3, as DNA: TGTGCCAGCAGTTTGGTTACAGGGTCCCCGTACGAGCAGTACTTC. This chain joins TRBV28 and TRBJ2-7; D might be TRBD1 (6 bases). The CDR3 loop spans 15 amino acids. Between the trimmed V and J ends, which lost 3 bases and 4 bases, there was a span of 16 bases. The germline gives CDR1 MDHEN, CDR2 SYDVKM.

This clone was seen a handful of times. Here the CDR3 DNA reads TGTGCCAGCAGTTACCTCGAAGGGAGCTCACCCCTCCACTTT. It codes for CASSYLEGSSPLHF. The V call is TRBV27, the J call TRBJ1-6; D remains unclear. CDR1 is MNHEY and CDR2 is SMNVEV in the germline V gene (reference sequence). This CDR3 contains 14 residues. Trimming left V 4 bases short and J 10 bases short, with 14 bases between.

The rearrangement joins TRBV5-4 to TRBJ1-1, with TRBD1 as a possible D gene (5 bases). Germline values: CDR1 SGHNT, CDR2 YYREEE (reference sequence). V shed 2 bases and J shed 1 base, with 9 bases lying between them. The CDR3 is made up of 14 amino acids. In DNA form, the CDR3 reads TGTGCCAGCAGCTTAGGGGCAGAGAACACTGAAGCTTTCTTT. Translating gives CASSLGAENTEAFF. The whole variable domain, remainder taken from reference TRBV5-4 and TRBJ1-1, is ETGVTQSPTHLIKTRGQQVTLRCSSQSGHNTVSWYQQALGQGPQFIFQYYREEENGRGNFPPRFSGLQFPNYSSELNVNALELDDSALYLCASSLGAENTEAFFGQGTRLTVV.

The chain uses TRBV30 and TRBJ1-1; 9 bases line up with TRBD1. Germline trimming cut 7 bases from V and 5 bases from J; bases unmatched to any gene: 11. Germline CDR1 is GTSNPN and CDR2 is SVGIG (reference sequence). The CDR3 covers 14 residues. The CDR3 here is CASRISGQGTEAFF. The CDR3 nucleotides read TGTGCCTCCCGAATCTCCGGACAGGGGACTGAAGCTTTCTTT.

The gene calls are TRBV7-8 and TRBJ1-4, with D unclear. CDR1 is SGHVS and CDR2 is FQNEAQ in the germline V gene. The CDR3 is 15 residues long. Trimming cost V 3 bases and J 3 bases, with 11 bases left between them. The chain's CDR3 is CASSLEVEANEKLFF. CDR3 nucleotides: TGTGCCAGCAGCTTGGAAGTTGAGGCTAATGAAAAACTGTTTTTT.

The rearrangement joins TRBV4-1 to TRBJ1-2; TRBD1 agrees at 8 bases. V was clipped by 4 bases and J by 8 bases; unmatched bases: 9. The CDR3 loop spans 14 amino acids. Germline CDR1 and CDR2: MGHRA and YSYEKL. CDR3 sequence (DNA): TGCGCCAGCAGCCCCTACCCGGACAGGGAAGGCTACACCTTC. It codes for CASSPYPDREGYTF.

The chain links TRBV5-1 to TRBJ1-2; no clear D gene. Trimming pared 4 bases from V and 6 bases from J, leaving 16 bases between. The germline V gene encodes CDR1 SGHRS and CDR2 YFSETQ. This CDR3 is built from 14 residues. The CDR3 region is CASSLGETLDGYTF. In nucleotides, the CDR3 is TGCGCCAGCAGCCTCGGGGAGACCCTCGATGGCTACACCTTC.

This sequence joins TRBV18 and TRBJ1-1, with D perhaps matching TRBD1 (6 bases). CDR1 and CDR2 from the germline V gene are KGHSH and LQKENI. The CDR3 is 14 amino acids. Trimming left V 3 bases short and J 1 base short, with 9 bases between. CDR3 in amino acids: CASSPGQQNTEAFF. The CDR3, as DNA: TGTGCCAGCTCACCCGGACAGCAGAACACTGAAGCTTTCTTT.

The DNA for the CDR3 is TGTGCCAGCCTACGTGTCCAGGGTTTCATGTCTGGAAACACCATATATTTT. Protein product: CASLRVQGFMSGNTIYF. This chain joins TRBV7-9 and TRBJ1-3, with TRBD1 as a possible D gene (5 bases). CDR3 length equals 17 residues. Germline V gives CDR1 SEHNR, CDR2 FQNEAQ (reference sequence). The germline V and J ends were trimmed by 8 bases and 1 base, with 21 bases remaining between them.

The V gene is TRBV7-3, the J gene TRBJ1-1, with a tentative D call TRBD1 (5 bases). Trimming took off 3 bases at V and 5 bases at J, with 19 bases between the two ends. The V gene's germline CDR1 is SGHTA and CDR2 FQGTGA. This CDR3 spans 16 amino acids. CDR3 DNA: TGTGCCAGCAGCTTGCTAGGAGGGGCCGAGGGTACTGAAGCTTTCTTT. As protein: CASSLLGGAEGTEAFF.

The rearrangement links TRBV9 to TRBJ1-1; D unclear. Trimming cost V 4 bases and J 3 bases, with 10 bases left between them. Germline loops: CDR1 SGDLS, CDR2 YYNGEE. There are 13 residues in the CDR3. The CDR3: CASSSPVHTEAFF. In DNA form, the CDR3 reads TGTGCCAGCAGCTCCCCGGTGCACACTGAAGCTTTCTTT.

V gene TRBV7-6 combines with J gene TRBJ1-2, with D perhaps TRBD1 (5 bases). CDR3 length equals 13 residues. With 5 bases removed from V and 7 bases from J, the gap between germline ends came to 14 bases. Per germline, CDR1 SGHVS and CDR2 FNYEAQ. The CDR3 sequence is CASSRTGTSGYTF. DNA of the CDR3: TGTGCCAGCAGCCGGACGGGGACTAGTGGCTACACCTTC. Based on the CDR3 plus reference TRBV7-6 and TRBJ1-2, the full variable domain is GAGVSQSPRYKVTKRGQDVALRCDPISGHVSLYWYRQALGQGPEFLTYFNYEAQQDKSGLPNDRFSAERPEGSISTLTIQRTEQRDSAMYRCASSRTGTSGYTFGSGTRLTVV.

The chain links TRBV30 to TRBJ1-5, with unresolved D. CDR3 length: 12 amino acids. Trimming removed 1 base at V and 4 bases at J, with 5 bases between. CDR1 and CDR2 from the germline V gene are GTSNPN and SVGIG (reference sequence). CDR3: CAWSGPNQPQHF. For the CDR3, the DNA is TGTGCCTGGAGTGGGCCAAATCAGCCCCAGCATTTT.

The V and J genes are TRBV7-8 and TRBJ2-3; D is possibly TRBD2 (7 bases). V gave up 0 bases and J gave up 6 bases, with 16 bases separating them. This CDR3 region has 16 residues. Germline values: CDR1 SGHVS, CDR2 FQNEAQ. The CDR3 here is CASSLAGMGGRDTQYF. The CDR3 DNA is TGTGCCAGCAGCTTAGCGGGCATGGGGGGGCGTGATACGCAGTATTTT.

Written as DNA, the CDR3 is TGCGCCAGCAGCCAATCAACTTTCTCCTACGAGCAGTACTTC. Residues: CASSQSTFSYEQYF. V and J are TRBV4-1 and TRBJ2-7; D remains unclear. With 2 bases removed from V and 0 bases from J, the gap between germline ends came to 8 bases. Germline CDR1 MGHRA, CDR2 YSYEKL. This CDR3 spans 14 amino acids.

This clone was recorded once. The chain carries TRBV11-2 and TRBJ1-1; D perhaps matches TRBD1 (6 bases). Trimming removed 1 base from V and 4 bases from J, with 10 bases in between. CDR3 size: 14 residues. CDR1 SGHAT and CDR2 FQNNGV come from the germline V gene. In DNA form, the CDR3 reads TGTGCCAGCAGCTTAGTCGGGGGGCGCACTGAAGCTTTCTTT. Its protein product is CASSLVGGRTEAFF.

The chain links TRBV11-2 to TRBJ2-2, with a possible D match to TRBD2 (6 bases). V shed 1 base and J shed 6 bases, with 6 bases lying between them. Per the germline V gene, CDR1 is SGHAT and CDR2 is FQNNGV. There are 13 residues in the CDR3. In nucleotides, the CDR3 is TGTGCCAGCAGCTTAGGGGAGGCCGGGGAGCTGTTTTTT. Amino acids: CASSLGEAGELFF.

To note about this clone: Additional DNA sequences in this sample encode the identical CDR3. This rearrangement joins TRBV5-1 to TRBJ2-5; D is possibly TRBD1 (5 bases). Germline CDR1 SGHRS, CDR2 YFSETQ. The ends were cut back, 0 bases at V and 4 bases at J, with 7 bases in the middle. This CDR3 has 13 amino acids. The DNA of the CDR3 is TGCGCCAGCAGCTTGGACAGGCCAGAGACCCAGTACTTC. Its protein product is CASSLDRPETQYF.

The J gene is TRBJ1-2, the V gene TRBV15, with D possibly TRBD1 on 5 matching bases. Germline CDR1 reads LNHNV; CDR2 reads YYDKDF (reference sequence). V dropped 8 bases and J dropped 6 bases, with 16 bases sitting between them. This CDR3 region has 13 residues. CDR3 sequence: CATSTGDGNGYTF. The DNA of the CDR3 is TGTGCCACCTCCACGGGGGATGGGAATGGCTACACCTTC. The variable domain in full, with the rest retrieved from reference TRBV15 and TRBJ1-2, is DAMVIQNPRYQVTQFGKPVTLSCSQTLNHNVMYWYQQKSSQAPKLLFHYYDKDFNNEADTPDNFQSRRPNTSFCFLDIRSPGLGDTAMYLCATSTGDGNGYTFGSGTRLTVV.

The chain employs TRBV28 and TRBJ1-3; 12 bases agree with TRBD1. V shed 3 bases, J shed 0 bases, and the junction held 9 bases outside the gene matches. Germline values: CDR1 MDHEN, CDR2 SYDVKM. The CDR3 has 19 amino acids. In DNA, the CDR3 is TGTGCCAGCAGTTTTCCGGGACAGGGGGCTTTTGGCTCTGGAAACACCATATATTTT. It yields the protein CASSFPGQGAFGSGNTIYF.

J is TRBJ2-3 and V is TRBV7-3, with D hard to call. With 2 bases removed from V and 0 bases from J, the gap between germline ends came to 9 bases. The CDR3 contains 15 residues. Germline values: CDR1 SGHTA, CDR2 FQGTGA. The CDR3 coding sequence is TGTGCCAGCAGCTTACGGCGAGCGAGCACAGATACGCAGTATTTT. As protein: CASSLRRASTDTQYF.

V and J are TRBV4-1 and TRBJ2-3; D is ambiguous. The length of the CDR3 is 13 residues. Trimming stripped 6 bases from V and 1 base from J, with 8 bases between. The germline V gene has CDR1 MGHRA and CDR2 YSYEKL. The CDR3 sequence: CASSQTGTDTQYF. In nucleotides, the CDR3 is TGCGCCAGCAGTCAAACAGGCACAGATACGCAGTATTTT.

This clone turned up a few times. CDR3 residues: CASSFLVTGELFF. Written as DNA, the CDR3 is TGCGCCAGCAGCTTCCTAGTCACCGGGGAGCTGTTTTTT. The chain joins TRBV5-1 to TRBJ2-2, with D unresolved. Germline values: CDR1 SGHRS, CDR2 YFSETQ. With 2 bases removed from V and 4 bases from J, the gap between germline ends came to 6 bases. There are 13 residues in the CDR3.

This clone was seen a few times. The rearrangement uses TRBV7-2 and TRBJ1-1, with TRBD1 matching 7 bases. Germline CDR1 reads SGHTA; CDR2 reads FQGNSA. V lost 5 bases and J lost 2; bases outside the gene matches: 5. The CDR3 is made up of 14 amino acids. The CDR3 DNA reads as TGTGCCAGCAGCCGGACAGGCTTCAACACTGAAGCTTTCTTT. As protein: CASSRTGFNTEAFF.

The chain has TRBV6-6 and TRBJ2-7; 7 nucleotides align to TRBD2. V shed 5 bases and J 0 bases; nucleotides not matched to a gene: 4. This CDR3 contains 14 residues. Germline V CDR1 and CDR2: MNHNY, SVGAGI (reference sequence). DNA for the CDR3: TGTGCCAGCAGTGACGGGGGGAGCTCCTACGAGCAGTACTTC. It encodes CASSDGGSSYEQYF.

This chain connects TRBV27 to TRBJ2-7; 9 positions agree with TRBD1. After removal of 2 bases from V and 4 bases from J, the junction contained 3 bases not matched to a gene. The CDR3 has 14 amino acids. Germline CDR1 and CDR2: MNHEY and SMNVEV (reference sequence). This CDR3 is CASSLIDRGYEQYF. Written as DNA, the CDR3 is TGTGCCAGCAGTTTAATAGACAGGGGGTACGAGCAGTACTTC.

CDR3 loop: CASSLTGYSNQPQHF. The CDR3 nucleotides are TGTGCCAGCAGTTTGACAGGGTATAGCAATCAGCCCCAGCATTTT. The chain carries TRBV27 and TRBJ1-5, with TRBD1 matching over 7 bases. Trimming took 3 bases from V and 0 from J; bases not matched to a gene: 2. The CDR3 has 15 residues. CDR1 and CDR2 from the germline V gene are MNHEY and SMNVEV (reference sequence).